The 17 T cell receptor beta chains below come from one sample, sequenced in a study of T cell repertoires in cytomegalovirus infection. Each CDR3 protein is one row after TCRdb ran MiXCR on the reads. The data hold just over 450,000 distinct CDR3 sequences, with about 42% observed a single time. These receptors' antigens are unknown. The sample here was cultured PBMCs, taken from culture after CMV antigen stimulation. These receptor sequences come from a human donor in good health (CMV status not recorded). Some clones in this sample may be carry-over from other donors' samples.

The CDR3 DNA reads as TGTGCCAGCAGTTTAGCGAGGACAGCGGACACTGAAGCTTTCTTT. Residues: CASSLARTADTEAFF. J is TRBJ1-1 and V is TRBV12-3 or TRBV12-4; D is possibly TRBD1 (6 bases). There are 15 residues in the CDR3. V was trimmed by 0 bases and J by 3 bases, leaving 11 bases between them.

This rearrangement joins TRBV19 to TRBJ2-1; D might be TRBD1 or TRBD2, each matching 5 bases. CDR1 LNHDA and CDR2 SQIVND come from the germline V gene (reference sequence). There are 13 residues in the CDR3. With 6 bases removed from V and 10 bases from J, the gap between germline ends came to 16 bases. The CDR3 sequence is CASSEIGTQEQFF. DNA for the CDR3: TGTGCCAGTAGCGAAATCGGGACCCAAGAGCAGTTCTTC.

The sample holds a few counts of this clonotype. The chain links TRBV7-2 to TRBJ1-3; maybe TRBD1 (5 bases). V was clipped by 6 bases and J by 0 bases, with 9 bases between them. Germline-derived CDR1 and CDR2 are SGHTA and FQGNSA. This CDR3 contains 14 residues. In DNA, the CDR3 is TGTGCCAGCAGACAGGCGTCCTCTGGAAACACCATATATTTT. Translated, it gives CASRQASSGNTIYF.

The rearrangement uses TRBV6-6 and TRBJ2-7; 9 positions match TRBD2. The V gene end was trimmed by 6 bases and the J gene end by 0 bases; junction bases not matched to a gene: 6. This CDR3 has 15 residues. From germline, CDR1 is MNHNY and CDR2 SVGAGI (reference sequence). Here the CDR3 reads CASRLAGVLSYEQYF. The DNA of the CDR3 is TGTGCCAGCAGATTAGCGGGGGTGCTCTCCTACGAGCAGTACTTC.

The sample holds a few counts of this clonotype. The V and J genes are TRBV12-3 or TRBV12-4 and TRBJ1-1, with 8 positions matching TRBD1. This CDR3 is built from 14 residues. With 5 bases clipped from V and 1 base from J, the junction kept 3 bases outside the gene matches. CDR3 nucleotides: TGTGCCAGCAGTCCTACAGGGGGGAACACTGAAGCTTTCTTT. Translated, it gives CASSPTGGNTEAFF.

This clonotype was picked up a small number of times. The genes are TRBV28 and TRBJ2-7; D remains unclear. The CDR3 sequence is 14 residues long. Germline CDR1 is MDHEN and CDR2 is SYDVKM. V shed 3 bases and J shed 0 bases, with 9 bases lying between them. CDR3 protein: CASSLKGVSYEQYF. CDR3 DNA: TGTGCCAGCAGTTTGAAAGGAGTCTCCTACGAGCAGTACTTC. The entire variable domain, with the rest obtained from reference TRBV28 and TRBJ2-7, is as follows: DVKVTQSSRYLVKRTGEKVFLECVQDMDHENMFWYRQDPGLGLRLIYFSYDVKMKEKGDIPEGYSVSREKKERFSLILESASTNQTSMYLCASSLKGVSYEQYFGPGTRLTVT.

This clonotype occurred a few times. The chain joins TRBV12-3 or TRBV12-4 to TRBJ2-7; D may be TRBD1 (6 bases). This CDR3 has 15 amino acids. Trimming stripped 0 bases from V and 5 bases from J, with 14 bases between. The CDR3 loop reads CASSLARQGIHEQYF. CDR3 DNA sequence: TGTGCCAGCAGTTTAGCGCGCCAGGGGATCCACGAGCAGTACTTC.

J is TRBJ1-3 and V is TRBV14; possibly TRBD1 for D (5 bases). The ends were cut back, 6 bases at V and 2 bases at J, with 14 bases in the middle. Germline V gives CDR1 SGHDN, CDR2 FVKESK. The CDR3 is 15 residues long. The CDR3 sequence: CASSLRGATGNTIYF. The CDR3 DNA is TGTGCCAGCAGTCTTAGAGGGGCGACTGGAAACACCATATATTTT.

This clonotype showed up just once. The genes are TRBV27 and TRBJ2-3; 9 nucleotides align to TRBD1. The CDR3 has 15 amino acids. Trimming removed 6 bases from V and 3 bases from J; junction bases left unmatched: 7. Germline V gives CDR1 MNHEY, CDR2 SMNVEV (reference sequence). DNA of the CDR3: TGTGCCAGCAGCTACAGGGGGCACGGTACAGATACGCAGTATTTT. Amino acids: CASSYRGHGTDTQYF.

This chain connects TRBV7-6 to TRBJ1-1, with D unresolved. Trimming left V 4 bases short and J 8 bases short, with 17 bases between. CDR1 and CDR2 (germline): SGHVS, FNYEAQ. This CDR3 has 14 amino acids. CDR3 amino acids: CASSSSGGGNEAFF. CDR3 bases: TGTGCCAGCAGCTCCTCCGGCGGAGGGAACGAAGCTTTCTTT.

This clonotype was recorded a few times. At one end the junction does not follow the germline gene, possibly because of a read error. The chain uses TRBV7-2 and TRBJ2-4, with D tentatively TRBD2 (5 bases). Germline CDR1 is SGHTA and CDR2 is FQGNSA. The CDR3 runs 12 residues. The DNA for the CDR3 is TGTGCCAGCAGCTTAGATTTCACTAGACCCCTCTTC. Its translation is CASSLDFTRPLF.

This clonotype was picked up a small number of times. The chain combines TRBV7-2 with TRBJ2-3, with TRBD2 matching 8 bases. CDR1 and CDR2 from the germline V gene are SGHTA and FQGNSA. The V segment lost 4 bases and the J segment 6 bases; nucleotides outside the gene matches: 9. The CDR3 has 15 amino acids. DNA of the CDR3: TGTGCCAGCAGCTCGAGCGGGGGCCAGCGGGATACGCAGTATTTT. Amino acid sequence: CASSSSGGQRDTQYF.

This rearrangement joins TRBV2 to TRBJ2-7; D is possibly TRBD2 (6 bases). V lost 8 bases and J 6 bases, leaving 17 bases between the germline ends. This CDR3 contains 13 residues. Looked up from germline, CDR1 is SNHLY and CDR2 is FYNNEI. CDR3 loop: CASGGTPTGEQYF. The DNA of the CDR3 is TGTGCCAGCGGCGGGACCCCAACGGGCGAGCAGTACTTC.

This clonotype was picked up a small number of times. The rearrangement links TRBV6-1 to TRBJ2-1; TRBD2 might be the D (6 bases). Germline V lookup: CDR1 MNHNS, CDR2 SASEGT. The CDR3 runs 13 residues. V lost 7 bases, J lost 9 bases, and 16 bases lay in between. The CDR3 DNA is TGTGCCAGCACCGACGGGGGTTATAGTGAGCAGTTCTTC. Encoded protein: CASTDGGYSEQFF.

This clonotype was observed a few times. The chain combines TRBV29-1 with TRBJ2-3; no reliable D call. This CDR3 is built from 10 residues. V lost 4 bases and J lost 6, with 5 bases in between. Per germline, CDR1 SQVTM and CDR2 ANQGSEA. The DNA for the CDR3 is TGCAGCGTTGGGGCCGATACGCAGTATTTT. This encodes CSVGADTQYF.

J is TRBJ2-4 and V is TRBV11-2, with D perhaps assigned TRBD1 or TRBD2 (7 bases each). The CDR3 loop spans 16 amino acids. V lost 5 bases to trimming and J lost 8 bases, with 22 bases between them. The germline V gene has CDR1 SGHAT and CDR2 FQNNGV. The CDR3 region has the DNA TGTGCCAGCAGCCCCCGCGGGAGACAGGGTGGGGACATTCAGTACTTC. It is translated as CASSPRGRQGGDIQYF.

The chain couples TRBV7-2 to TRBJ2-3; D is unclear. With 7 bases removed from V and 4 bases from J, the gap between germline ends came to 9 bases. Germline CDR1 and CDR2: SGHTA and FQGNSA. The CDR3 is 12 residues long. CDR3 nucleotide sequence: TGTGCCAGCACCGGTGCAGCAGATACGCAGTATTTT. It yields the protein CASTGAADTQYF.